The 5 T cell receptor beta chains reported below all come from one sample, sequenced in a study of cytomegalovirus exposure and HLA in healthy donors. It was with 60 Vbeta and 13 Jbeta primers that the PCR ran. The method was immunoSEQ multiplex PCR; TCRdb's version includes in-frame clones alone and lacks a portion of them. This table has about 200,000 clones, 80% to 85% appearing once. The specimen was PBMCs. The source of these receptors is a woman between 40 and 55 years old in good health and CMV-seronegative.

This sequence joins TRBV28 and TRBJ1-2; D unresolved. Germline CDR1 MDHEN, CDR2 SYDVKM. Trimming shortened V by 5 bases and J by 3 bases, and 10 bases separated the two germline ends. The CDR3 totals 13 residues. This CDR3 reads CASSPLSYYGYTF. DNA for the CDR3: TGTGCCAGCAGTCCTCTGTCTTACTATGGCTACACCTTC.

The V call is TRBV30, the J call TRBJ2-7; a weak D match, TRBD1 (5 bases). Trimming removed 3 bases at V and 4 bases at J, with 13 bases between. CDR1 is GTSNPN, CDR2 SVGIG, per germline (reference sequence). The CDR3 has 13 residues. This CDR3 is CAWSSGSRYEQYF. The DNA for the CDR3 is TGTGCCTGGAGCTCAGGGTCCCGGTACGAGCAGTACTTC.

About this clone: Mismatch with germline at one junction end may stem from a read error. The CDR3 DNA follows: TGTGCCATCAGTGAAGGGGCGCGAAACACCATGTATTTT. Translated, it gives CAISEGARNTMYF. The chain recombines TRBV10-3 with TRBJ1-3; tentative D call: TRBD1 (5 bases). There are 13 residues in the CDR3. Germline-derived CDR1 and CDR2 are ENHRY and SYGVKD.

The V gene is TRBV30, the J gene TRBJ2-2, with D unclear. This CDR3 region has 13 residues. Per the germline V gene, CDR1 is GTSNPN and CDR2 is SVGIG (reference sequence). With 3 bases removed from V and 1 base from J, the gap between germline ends came to 6 bases. The CDR3 DNA reads TGTGCCTGGAGACAGCTGAACACCGGGGAGCTGTTTTTT. Translation gives CAWRQLNTGELFF.

The genes are TRBV13 and TRBJ2-2, with 16 bases fitting TRBD2. The CDR3 is made up of 18 amino acids. Germline-derived CDR1 and CDR2 are PRHDT and FYEKMQ (reference sequence). The junction had 10 bases not matched to a gene; V was cut back by 6 bases and J by 6 bases. CDR3 in DNA: TGTGCCAGCAGGTCCCCGGGACTAGCGGGAGGGCCCCCCGGGGAGCTGTTTTTT. It specifies CASRSPGLAGGPPGELFF.